Listed below are T cell receptor beta chains from one sample, sequenced in a study of identical twins. TCRdb processed the 5' RACE reads anew with MiXCR; each CDR3 protein has one entry. The data show approximately 240,000 distinct CDR3 sequences, about an eighth seen once. Source material: memory (CD45RO+) T cells sorted from blood. These receptor sequences come from a woman younger than 30 in good health. Each CDR3 is given without its conserved first and last residue. Some rows have no size entry. The others give once, few or many, or a class for an expanded clone.

clone size	J gene	V gene	CDR3 protein
few	TRBJ1-4	TRBV20-1	SARAPPGQRETTNEKLF
-	TRBJ2-1	TRBV7-8	ASSPLLNEQF
few	TRBJ1-4	TRBV9	ASSVGGQRKEKLF
few	TRBJ2-3	TRBV3-1	ASSPYQIRSREDTQY
-	TRBJ1-5	TRBV20-1	SAWTGGVGNQPQH
many	TRBJ2-1	TRBV12-3/TRBV12-4	ASSFSPRTRDNEQF
-	TRBJ2-1	TRBV20-1	SASSGGNYNEQF
many	TRBJ2-3	TRBV5-1	ASSSLLPTSGGADTQY
few	TRBJ2-3	TRBV10-1	ASSEGAGGSTDTQY
few	TRBJ2-7	TRBV2	ASTQGLAGVYEQY
-	TRBJ1-2	TRBV7-9	ASSLVSGLYGYT
-	TRBJ2-2	TRBV20-1	SARGLGGGAATGELF
-	TRBJ2-1	TRBV7-9	ASSLGFPYNEQF
few	TRBJ1-2	TRBV12-3/TRBV12-4	ASSPSKGDRIYGYT
few	TRBJ2-3	TRBV4-3	ASSQVLAGGTDTQY
-	TRBJ1-1	TRBV10-1	ASSSGQGLNTEAF